These 25 T cell receptor beta chains were sequenced from one sample in a study of T cells in Graves' hyperthyroidism and ophthalmopathy. Amplification of TCR beta CDR3 regions was performed using RNA transcripts as template. HTBI primers were employed in a first-round RT-PCR of the TCR CDR3. Each CDR3 protein gets one entry after TCRdb re-called the multiplex PCR reads with MiXCR. The table has a few hundred thousand distinct CDR3 sequences, approximately 44% seen once. Sequencing was carried out using peripheral blood or thyroid tissue (not recorded which). The receptors derive from a woman under 30 with Graves' hyperthyroidism.

This clonotype turned up a few times. The chain employs TRBV25-1 and TRBJ1-6; a possible D gene is TRBD1 (5 bases). This CDR3 has 16 residues. CDR1 MGHDK and CDR2 SYGVNS come from the germline V gene. Trimming left V 5 bases short and J 6 bases short, with 17 bases between. The CDR3 loop is CASSIDGPGGNSPLHF. DNA for the CDR3: TGTGCCAGCAGTATAGACGGACCGGGGGGTAATTCACCCCTCCACTTT.

This clonotype was counted many times. At one boundary the junction diverges from the germline segment, which might be a read error. The chain uses TRBV6-5 and TRBJ1-2; D uncertain. The germline gives CDR1 MNHEY, CDR2 SVGAGI. The CDR3 is 14 amino acids. The CDR3 DNA follows: TGTGCCAGCAGTCCAGAAACGCGGATTGATGGCTGCACCTTC. As protein: CASSPETRIDGCTF.

J is TRBJ1-5 and V is TRBV7-9, with a tentative D call TRBD1 (5 bases). Per germline, CDR1 SEHNR and CDR2 FQNEAQ (reference sequence). CDR3 length: 15 residues. V shed 6 bases and J shed 6 bases, with 18 bases lying between them. For the CDR3, the DNA is TGTGCCAGCAGTGATGGCCTTCGGGGGATTCAGCCCCAGCATTTT. This encodes CASSDGLRGIQPQHF.

This clonotype showed up just a few times. This chain connects TRBV29-1 to TRBJ2-5; 14 nucleotides align to TRBD2. J was trimmed by 5 bases and V by 6 bases; bases with no gene match: 14. The germline CDR1 and CDR2 sequences are SQVTM and ANQGSEA. This CDR3 region has 17 residues. The CDR3 DNA sequence: TGCAGCGTCGAGGGAAAGATTCGACTAGCGGGAGGGGAGACCCAGTACTTC. Amino acid sequence: CSVEGKIRLAGGETQYF.

This clonotype was counted ten times or more. V usage is TRBV2 and J usage is TRBJ2-7; maybe TRBD2 (6 bases). Trimming cost V 8 bases and J 2 bases, with 10 bases left between them. Germline CDR1 reads SNHLY; CDR2 reads FYNNEI. This CDR3 has 12 residues. In DNA form, the CDR3 reads TGTGCCAGCGGGGGGAGTCCCTACGAGCAGTACTTC. Its protein is CASGGSPYEQYF.

The chain recombines TRBV6-1 with TRBJ1-5; TRBD1 is a possible D gene (6 bases). The V and J ends lost 7 bases and 5 bases respectively, with 15 bases between them. This CDR3 comprises 14 residues. Per the germline V gene, CDR1 is MNHNS and CDR2 is SASEGT. This chain's CDR3 is CASTSWQGYQPQHF. The DNA of the CDR3 is TGTGCCAGCACCTCGTGGCAGGGGTATCAGCCCCAGCATTTT.

The V call is TRBV27, the J call TRBJ1-4; possible D gene TRBD1, 5 bases. This CDR3 is built from 13 residues. Between the trimmed V and J ends, which lost 7 bases and 5 bases, there was a span of 11 bases. Germline CDR1 reads MNHEY; CDR2 reads SMNVEV (reference sequence). CDR3 sequence: CASKRQGNEKLFF. The CDR3 nucleotides are TGTGCCAGCAAAAGGCAGGGAAATGAAAAACTGTTTTTT.

This clonotype was picked up many times. The genes are TRBV6-6 and TRBJ1-6, with TRBD1 as a possible D gene (5 bases). From germline, CDR1 is MNHNY and CDR2 SVGAGI (reference sequence). V lost 5 bases to trimming and J lost 7 bases, with 21 bases between them. The CDR3 loop spans 17 amino acids. CDR3 residues: CASSDFGHGGFNSPLHF. The DNA for the CDR3 is TGTGCCAGCAGTGACTTTGGACACGGAGGGTTCAATTCACCCCTCCACTTT.

A few counts support this clonotype. V is TRBV25-1 and J is TRBJ1-6; TRBD1 is a possible D gene (5 bases). The CDR3 length is 17 residues. CDR1 is MGHDK, CDR2 SYGVNS, per germline. Trimming pared 6 bases from V and 0 bases from J, leaving 15 bases between. The CDR3 nucleotides read TGTGCCAGCAGCCAAGCAGGACAAAACTCCTATAATTCACCCCTCCACTTT. As protein: CASSQAGQNSYNSPLHF.

This clonotype was picked up a small number of times. The genes are TRBV20-1 and TRBJ2-7, with D possibly being TRBD2 (5 bases). The V gene's germline CDR1 is DFQATT and CDR2 SNEGSKA (reference sequence). V gave up 6 bases and J gave up 0 bases, with 15 bases separating them. CDR3 length: 14 residues. CDR3 DNA sequence: TGCAGTGCCCCTTTTCTGGGGAGCTCCTACGAGCAGTACTTC. Translating gives CSAPFLGSSYEQYF.

This clonotype has just a few counts. The gene calls are TRBV7-9 and TRBJ1-1; D is ambiguous. V lost 4 bases and J 4 bases, leaving 10 bases between the germline ends. The CDR3 totals 13 residues. Germline loops: CDR1 SEHNR, CDR2 FQNEAQ (reference sequence). This chain's CDR3 is CASSYPWGTEAFF. CDR3 in DNA: TGTGCCAGCAGCTACCCGTGGGGCACTGAAGCTTTCTTT.

To note about this clonotype: Being one base from a much bigger clone, this may be a read error. The rearrangement links TRBV19 to TRBJ1-2, with D possibly TRBD1 on 6 matching bases. The germline V gene has CDR1 LNHDA and CDR2 SQIVND (reference sequence). V was trimmed by 8 bases and J by 2 bases, leaving 21 bases between them. This CDR3 has 16 amino acids. The CDR3 DNA reads TGTGCCAGTGGGACACCTGTTGGGAAGCCAAACTATGGCTACACCTTC. This gives the protein CASGTPVGKPNYGYTF. The full variable domain, with the rest looked up from reference TRBV19 and TRBJ1-2, is DGGITQSPKYLFRKEGQNVTLSCEQNLNHDAMYWYRQDPGQGLRLIYYSQIVNDFQKGDIAEGYSVSREKKESFPLTVTSAQKNPTAFYLCASGTPVGKPNYGYTFGSGTRLTVV.

A few counts support this clonotype. The chain uses TRBV24-1 and TRBJ1-5, with 7 bases identical to TRBD1. The CDR3 loop spans 13 amino acids. Losses at the gene ends were 9 bases for V and 4 bases for J; bases not matched to a gene: 5. Germline V gene lookup returns CDR1 KGHDR and CDR2 SFDVKD. CDR3 amino acids: CATAKTGNQPQHF. The CDR3, as DNA: TGTGCCACCGCGAAGACAGGGAATCAGCCCCAGCATTTT.

Note on this clonotype: Since no conserved phenylalanine or tryptophan closes the CDR3, a read error is the likely cause. The DNA is left out, because the CDR3 cannot be placed on it with certainty; the CDR3 is given as TCRdb lists it. The chain employs TRBV7-6 and TRBJ2-7; the tabulated D call, TRBD1, remains unverified against the DNA. CDR1 is SGHVS and CDR2 is FNYEAQ in the germline V gene. From its first to its last residue, the CDR3 has 8 amino acids. The CDR3 loop reads CASSPTGT.

About this clonotype itself: A much more abundant neighbour one base away suggests this may be a read error. The CDR3 DNA reads TGTGCCAGCAGCTTAGACGCATTGGGAGCTTTCTTT. Translating it yields CASSLDALGAFF. This chain connects TRBV7-3 to TRBJ1-1; D uncertain. The germline CDR1 and CDR2 sequences are SGHTA and FQGTGA. With 2 bases removed from V and 10 bases from J, the gap between germline ends came to 11 bases. The CDR3 runs to 12 residues.

This clonotype was counted ten times or more. The chain combines TRBV10-3 with TRBJ1-3; the match to TRBD1 covers 7 bases. The germline V gene encodes CDR1 ENHRY and CDR2 SYGVKD. The junction had 9 bases not matched to a gene; V was cut back by 7 bases and J by 0 bases. This CDR3 has 16 residues. The CDR3 region is CAINRQGPSSGNTIYF. CDR3 DNA sequence: TGTGCCATCAATCGACAGGGCCCTAGCTCTGGAAACACCATATATTTT.

This clonotype was recorded many times. This chain joins TRBV24-1 and TRBJ1-2; 7 nucleotides line up with TRBD1. CDR1 is KGHDR, CDR2 SFDVKD, per germline. The CDR3 is 13 amino acids. V lost 9 bases, J lost 4 bases, and 7 bases stayed unmatched. In nucleotides, the CDR3 is TGTGCCACCCGGGGACAGAACTCCTATGGCTACACCTTC. As protein: CATRGQNSYGYTF.

This rearrangement joins TRBV12-3 or TRBV12-4 to TRBJ1-1, with a tentative D call TRBD1 (6 bases). Trimming stripped 7 bases from V and 5 bases from J, with 17 bases between. This CDR3 is built from 14 residues. Written as DNA, the CDR3 is TGTGCCAGCACCCAAGGGCAGGGGAGTACTGAAGCTTTCTTT. It codes for CASTQGQGSTEAFF.

With regard to this clonotype: With a much larger clone just one base away, this may be a read error. Given the absence of the conserved phenylalanine or tryptophan at the CDR3 end, a read error is likely. The chain links TRBV7-3 to TRBJ1-4; D not certain. CDR3 length equals 13 residues. The ends were cut back, 3 bases at V and 7 bases at J, with 9 bases in the middle. Germline lookup yields CDR1 SGHTA and CDR2 FQGTGA. The CDR3 nucleotides are TGTGCCAGCAGCTTGGTGGGAGGTGAAAAACTGTTTGTT. Amino acid sequence: CASSLVGGEKLFV.

The chain recombines TRBV20-1 with TRBJ1-2; D is perhaps TRBD1 (5 bases). This CDR3 contains 14 residues. The germline V gene has CDR1 DFQATT and CDR2 SNEGSKA (reference sequence). Trimming took off 1 base at V and 2 bases at J, with 11 bases between the two ends. CDR3 protein: CSARVAGQNYGYTF. CDR3 nucleotide sequence: TGCAGTGCTAGAGTGGCAGGGCAGAACTATGGCTACACCTTC.

This clonotype came up a few times. The chain uses TRBV7-2 and TRBJ2-5, with D unclear. The CDR3 length is 13 residues. Trimming cost V 5 bases and J 7 bases, with 14 bases left between them. Germline-derived CDR1 and CDR2 are SGHTA and FQGNSA. For the CDR3, the DNA is TGTGCCAGCAGCCAAGATCTTAGGCGGACCCAGTACTTC. As protein: CASSQDLRRTQYF.

The rearrangement uses TRBV2 and TRBJ1-2; 10 bases agree with TRBD1. The ends lost 5 bases at V and 0 bases at J; junction bases unmatched: 9. The CDR3 covers 17 residues. Germline lookup yields CDR1 SNHLY and CDR2 FYNNEI. DNA for the CDR3: TGTGCCAGCAGTTCAAGGGACAGGGGCGATACTAACTATGGCTACACCTTC. Translation gives CASSSRDRGDTNYGYTF. Drawing the rest from reference TRBV2 and TRBJ1-2, the complete variable domain is EPEVTQTPSHQVTQMGQEVILRCVPISNHLYFYWYRQILGQKVEFLVSFYNNEISEKSEIFDDQFSVERPDGSNFTLKIRSTKLEDSAMYFCASSSRDRGDTNYGYTFGSGTRLTVV.

The gene calls are TRBV6-6 and TRBJ2-7; either TRBD1 or TRBD2 may fit D (5 bases each). Germline CDR1 reads MNHNY; CDR2 reads SVGAGI (reference sequence). V lost 1 base, J lost 3 bases, and 7 bases lay in between. There are 13 residues in the CDR3. The CDR3 nucleotides are TGTGCCAGCAGTTACTTGGGGGACTACGAGCAGTACTTC. Amino acid sequence: CASSYLGDYEQYF.

The sample holds a few counts of this clonotype. The CDR3 loop is CASSPGGAFGGYTF. CDR3 coding DNA: TGTGCCAGCAGCCCGGGGGGGGCGTTCGGCGGCTACACCTTC. The chain combines TRBV7-9 with TRBJ1-2; tentative D call: TRBD1 (6 bases). Germline V lookup: CDR1 SEHNR, CDR2 FQNEAQ (reference sequence). This CDR3 contains 14 residues. The ends were cut back, 5 bases at V and 8 bases at J, with 18 bases in the middle.

The chain uses TRBV2 and TRBJ1-5; D is ambiguous. The V end was cut by 7 bases, the J end by 0 bases, with 13 bases between. The CDR3 runs 15 residues. Germline CDR1 is SNHLY and CDR2 is FYNNEI. The CDR3 coding sequence is TGTGCCAGCACCACGACGGAATATAGCAATCAGCCCCAGCATTTT. Encoded protein: CASTTTEYSNQPQHF.